The 27 T cell receptor beta chains in this list originate from one sample, sequenced in a study of T cell responses to AZD1222 COVID-19 vaccine. Method: immunoSEQ multiplex PCR; TCRdb's copy keeps in-frame clones and lacks some. The sample consists of about 120,000 clones, roughly 92% of them appearing once. The input for sequencing was peripheral blood, taken 28 days after the second AZD1222 dose. These receptors were taken from an adult who received the AZD1222 COVID-19 vaccine.

This chain connects TRBV5-4 to TRBJ2-7, with D perhaps TRBD1 or TRBD2 (5 bases each). Trimming took 4 bases from V and 2 from J, leaving 16 bases between them. This CDR3 is 15 amino acids long. CDR1 is SGHNT and CDR2 is YYREEE in the germline V gene (reference sequence). This CDR3 is CASSDGTVLTYEQYF. The CDR3 bases are TGTGCCAGCAGCGACGGGACCGTACTTACCTACGAGCAGTACTTC.

A single count supports this clone. The rearrangement uses TRBV7-9 and TRBJ1-4; 7 bases align to TRBD1. V lost 8 bases to trimming and J lost 7 bases; unmatched junction nucleotides: 4. This CDR3 has 12 residues. From germline, CDR1 is SEHNR and CDR2 FQNEAQ (reference sequence). The CDR3 reads CASQGDSEKLFF. The CDR3 DNA reads as TGTGCCAGCCAGGGGGACAGTGAAAAACTGTTTTTT. Full variable domain (remainder filled in from reference TRBV7-9 and TRBJ1-4): DTGVSQNPRHKITKRGQNVTFRCDPISEHNRLYWYRQTLGQGPEFLTYFQNEAQLEKSRLLSDRFSAERPKGSFSTLEIQRTEQGDSAMYLCASQGDSEKLFFGSGTQLSVL.

V and J are TRBV28 and TRBJ1-1; D possibly corresponds to TRBD1 (5 bases). The CDR3 has 14 amino acids. Between the trimmed V and J ends, which lost 6 bases and 3 bases, there was a span of 14 bases. Germline V CDR1 and CDR2: MDHEN, SYDVKM. The CDR3: CASRVGGRDTEAFF. The CDR3 DNA follows: TGTGCCAGCAGAGTCGGGGGGAGGGACACTGAAGCTTTCTTT.

The CDR3 spells CSVEDRQFMNTEAFF. The CDR3 DNA reads as TGCAGCGTTGAAGATAGGCAGTTTATGAACACTGAAGCTTTCTTT. The chain is built from TRBV29-1 and TRBJ1-1; D is ambiguous. V lost 0 bases and J 0 bases, leaving 11 bases between the germline ends. Germline V CDR1 and CDR2: SQVTM, ANQGSEA. The CDR3 extends over 15 amino acids. The full variable domain, completed using reference TRBV29-1 and TRBJ1-1, is SAVISQKPSRDICQRGTSLTIQCQVDSQVTMMFWYRQQPGQSLTLIATANQGSEATYESGFVIDKFPISRPNLTFSTLTVSNMSPEDSSIYLCSVEDRQFMNTEAFFGQGTRLTVV.

This chain links TRBV28 with TRBJ2-7; 15 nucleotides align to TRBD2. The V gene's germline CDR1 is MDHEN and CDR2 SYDVKM. This CDR3 has 15 residues. V lost 3 bases and J lost 5; bases outside the gene matches: 2. The CDR3 bases are TGTGCCAGCAGTTTCGGACTAGCGGGAGGGAACGAGCAGTACTTC. This gives the protein CASSFGLAGGNEQYF.

A single count supports this clone. The V gene is TRBV25-1, the J gene TRBJ2-1; TRBD2 might be the D (5 bases). In germline, CDR1 is MGHDK, CDR2 SYGVNS. The CDR3 has 14 amino acids. V shed 9 bases and J shed 4 bases, with 16 bases lying between them. In nucleotides, the CDR3 is TGTGCCAGTCGGGTTGGGGAGAGTTACAATGAGCAGTTCTTC. As protein: CASRVGESYNEQFF. Based on the CDR3 plus reference TRBV25-1 and TRBJ2-1, the full variable domain is EADIYQTPRYLVIGTGKKITLECSQTMGHDKMYWYQQDPGMELHLIHYSYGVNSTEKGDLSSESTVSRIRTEHFPLTLESARPSHTSQYLCASRVGESYNEQFFGPGTRLTVL.

V is TRBV9 and J is TRBJ2-1; D is perhaps TRBD2 (6 bases). Trimming removed 3 bases at V and 0 bases at J, with 7 bases between. Germline CDR1 reads SGDLS; CDR2 reads YYNGEE. The CDR3 consists of 14 residues. CDR3 nucleotide sequence: TGTGCCAGCAGCGACGGGAGCTCCTACAATGAGCAGTTCTTC. Protein: CASSDGSSYNEQFF.

In its sample, this clone was seen a few times. The chain joins TRBV6-4 to TRBJ2-1; a weak D match, TRBD2 (7 bases). The CDR3 is 14 residues long. Germline V CDR1 and CDR2: MRHNA, SNTAGT. The V and J ends lost 3 bases and 8 bases respectively, with 14 bases between them. As DNA, the CDR3 is TGTGCCAGCAGTGAAGGACTAGGGGGGGATGAGCAGTTCTTC. Amino acid sequence: CASSEGLGGDEQFF.

This chain uses TRBV6-5 with TRBJ2-7, with TRBD2 matching 10 bases. CDR1 is MNHEY, CDR2 SVGAGI, per germline. This CDR3 has 14 residues. The ends lost 8 bases at V and 4 bases at J; junction bases unmatched: 8. The DNA of the CDR3 is TGTGCCAGCTTCAAGCGGGAGGGCCGGTACGAGCAGTACTTC. Translation: CASFKREGRYEQYF.

On this clone itself: At one end the junction does not follow the germline gene, possibly because of a read error. The gene calls are TRBV5-1 and TRBJ1-4, with 7 bases lining up with TRBD1. The CDR3 totals 11 residues. CDR1 is SGHRS, CDR2 YFSETQ, per germline. The CDR3 spells CASSTETGTNF. In nucleotides, the CDR3 is TGCGCCAGCAGCACCGAGACAGGGACCAATTTT.

The chain carries TRBV2 and TRBJ1-1; D remains unclear. The CDR3 consists of 13 residues. Germline CDR1 SNHLY, CDR2 FYNNEI. V was pared by 5 bases and J by 5 bases, with 12 bases between. In DNA, the CDR3 is TGTGCCAGCAGTTTGGGATCGGGGACTGAAGCTTTCTTT. It yields the protein CASSLGSGTEAFF. The variable domain in full, with the rest retrieved from reference TRBV2 and TRBJ1-1, is EPEVTQTPSHQVTQMGQEVILRCVPISNHLYFYWYRQILGQKVEFLVSFYNNEISEKSEIFDDQFSVERPDGSNFTLKIRSTKLEDSAMYFCASSLGSGTEAFFGQGTRLTVV.

V usage is TRBV6-2 or TRBV6-3 and J usage is TRBJ1-1; D gene ambiguous. The germline gives CDR1 MNHEY, CDR2 SVGEGT. CDR3 size: 16 residues. Trimming removed 4 bases at V and 0 bases at J, with 15 bases between. CDR3 amino acids: CASSSTWAGVNTEAFF. Written as DNA, the CDR3 is TGTGCCAGCAGTTCCACGTGGGCAGGCGTGAACACTGAAGCTTTCTTT.

This clone was seen a few times. The gene calls are TRBV19 and TRBJ1-1, with 7 bases aligning to TRBD1. V trimming: 6 bases; J trimming: 3 bases; junction bases outside the gene matches: 10. Germline assignment: CDR1 LNHDA and CDR2 SQIVND (reference sequence). The CDR3 totals 15 residues. Here the CDR3 reads CASSQGVGGDTEAFF. Here the CDR3 DNA reads TGTGCCAGTAGCCAGGGGGTCGGAGGGGACACTGAAGCTTTCTTT.

V is TRBV5-5 and J is TRBJ2-5; unclear D gene. CDR3 length: 11 amino acids. With 3 bases removed from V and 4 bases from J, the gap between germline ends came to 4 bases. The germline CDR1 and CDR2 sequences are SGHKS and YYEKEE (reference sequence). CDR3 coding DNA: TGTGCCAGCAGCTACGTAGAGACCCAGTACTTC. Protein product: CASSYVETQYF.

The rearrangement uses TRBV6-4 and TRBJ2-6; D assignment may be TRBD1 or TRBD2 (6 bases each). Germline V CDR1 and CDR2: MRHNA, SNTAGT. Deletions cut 0 bases from V and 0 bases from J, with 12 bases between. CDR3 length: 18 residues. CDR3 sequence: CASSDSIRGLSGANVLTF. In DNA form, the CDR3 reads TGTGCCAGCAGTGACTCGATACGGGGGCTCTCTGGGGCCAACGTCCTGACTTTC.

The CDR3, as DNA: TGTGCCAGCAGTTTTATGGGTTACTCCATGAACACTGAAGCTTTCTTT. Translated: CASSFMGYSMNTEAFF. The chain recombines TRBV28 with TRBJ1-1; D unresolved. The V end lost 3 bases, the J end lost 0 bases, and 14 bases lay between the germline ends. Per germline, CDR1 MDHEN and CDR2 SYDVKM. This CDR3 is 16 amino acids long.

This rearrangement joins TRBV28 to TRBJ2-1; D unclear. Trimming took off 7 bases at V and 2 bases at J, with 12 bases between the two ends. This CDR3 is 14 amino acids long. CDR1 and CDR2 (germline): MDHEN, SYDVKM. The CDR3 loop reads CASTRTVTYNEQFF. CDR3 DNA: TGTGCCAGCACCCGAACGGTTACCTACAATGAGCAGTTCTTC. Supplemented by reference TRBV28 and TRBJ2-1, the full variable domain reads DVKVTQSSRYLVKRTGEKVFLECVQDMDHENMFWYRQDPGLGLRLIYFSYDVKMKEKGDIPEGYSVSREKKERFSLILESASTNQTSMYLCASTRTVTYNEQFFGPGTRLTVL.

The chain combines TRBV20-1 with TRBJ1-4; TRBD1 matches at 9 bases. Germline V gene data show CDR1 as DFQATT and CDR2 as SNEGSKA (reference sequence). This CDR3 has 11 residues. Trimming at V came to 5 bases and at J to 12 bases, leaving 4 bases not matched to a gene. The CDR3 sequence: CSAGRTGELFF. The CDR3 DNA follows: TGCAGTGCTGGGAGGACAGGGGAACTGTTTTTT.

The rearrangement uses TRBV13 and TRBJ1-6; 7 bases match TRBD1. Per the germline V gene, CDR1 is PRHDT and CDR2 is FYEKMQ (reference sequence). The junction had 2 bases not matched to a gene; V was cut back by 3 bases and J by 6 bases. The CDR3 is 14 residues long. CDR3 loop: CASSFRDSNSPLHF. CDR3 DNA sequence: TGTGCCAGCAGCTTCCGGGACAGTAATTCACCCCTCCACTTT.

Details on this clone: This likely comes from a read error, as the CDR3 has no conserved phenylalanine or tryptophan at its end. The DNA is omitted, as the CDR3 cannot be located on it reliably, and the CDR3 follows TCRdb's listing. The V call is TRBV10-2, the J call TRBJ2-7. The CDR3 is 11 amino acids long, termini counted. Per germline, CDR1 WSHSY and CDR2 SAAADI. The CDR3 spells CASSAGTGLSL.

The rearrangement uses TRBV28 and TRBJ2-7; 7 bases are a match to TRBD2. J was trimmed by 3 bases and V by 8 bases; bases with no gene match: 10. CDR3 size: 14 residues. Germline CDR1 is MDHEN and CDR2 is SYDVKM. The DNA for the CDR3 is TGTGCCAGCTTTCGCGGGAGTTCTCTCTACGAGCAGTACTTC. It encodes CASFRGSSLYEQYF. The full variable domain, completed using reference TRBV28 and TRBJ2-7, is DVKVTQSSRYLVKRTGEKVFLECVQDMDHENMFWYRQDPGLGLRLIYFSYDVKMKEKGDIPEGYSVSREKKERFSLILESASTNQTSMYLCASFRGSSLYEQYFGPGTRLTVT.

The chain employs TRBV25-1 and TRBJ2-1, with 8 bases matching TRBD1. CDR1 and CDR2 (germline): MGHDK, SYGVNS. Germline trimming cut 0 bases from V and 9 bases from J; bases unmatched to any gene: 7. This CDR3 is 15 amino acids long. For the CDR3, the DNA is TGTGCCAGCAGTGAATATGTTCAGGGGGCGAGTGAGCAGTTCTTC. Translating it yields CASSEYVQGASEQFF.

The chain employs TRBV19 and TRBJ2-1, with TRBD1 matching over 7 bases. The CDR3 has 17 amino acids. Germline loops: CDR1 LNHDA, CDR2 SQIVND (reference sequence). The V and J ends lost 3 bases and 5 bases, in that order; junction bases with no gene match: 13. The CDR3 sequence: CASSIIPTGQGHNEQFF. For the CDR3, the DNA is TGTGCCAGTAGTATCATACCGACAGGGCAGGGGCACAATGAGCAGTTCTTC.

This chain connects TRBV30 to TRBJ1-5; D remains ambiguous. CDR3 length equals 13 residues. Trimming cost V 0 bases and J 5 bases, with 8 bases left between them. Germline V gene lookup returns CDR1 GTSNPN and CDR2 SVGIG (reference sequence). The CDR3 reads CAWSVTLYQPQHF. CDR3 bases: TGTGCCTGGAGTGTGACCCTCTATCAGCCCCAGCATTTT. The full variable domain, rest sourced from reference TRBV30 and TRBJ1-5, is SQTIHQWPATLVQPVGSPLSLECTVEGTSNPNLYWYRQAAGRGLQLLFYSVGIGQISSEVPQNLSASRPQDRQFILSSKKLLLSDSGFYLCAWSVTLYQPQHFGDGTRLSIL.

This clone has just one count. CDR3: CASKGNNEQFF. Here the CDR3 DNA reads TGTGCCAGCAAAGGAAACAATGAGCAGTTCTTC. The chain is built from TRBV6-6 and TRBJ2-1; D remains ambiguous. Germline V gives CDR1 MNHNY, CDR2 SVGAGI (reference sequence). The V and J ends lost 7 bases and 5 bases respectively, with 6 bases between them. This CDR3 contains 11 residues.

V gene TRBV28 combines with J gene TRBJ1-1; perhaps TRBD1 as D (6 bases). This CDR3 has 14 amino acids. Germline values: CDR1 MDHEN, CDR2 SYDVKM. V lost 3 bases, J lost 2 bases, and 10 bases lay in between. This CDR3 is CASSFEGGNTEAFF. Here the CDR3 DNA reads TGTGCCAGCAGTTTTGAGGGGGGTAACACTGAAGCTTTCTTT.

V and J are TRBV11-1 and TRBJ2-5, with a tentative D call TRBD1 (6 bases). From germline, CDR1 is SGHAT and CDR2 FQDESV (reference sequence). Trimming cost V 5 bases and J 5 bases, with 9 bases left between them. This CDR3 region has 12 residues. In DNA, the CDR3 is TGTGCCAGCAGCCCCAGGGGTGAGACCCAGTACTTC. Translated: CASSPRGETQYF.